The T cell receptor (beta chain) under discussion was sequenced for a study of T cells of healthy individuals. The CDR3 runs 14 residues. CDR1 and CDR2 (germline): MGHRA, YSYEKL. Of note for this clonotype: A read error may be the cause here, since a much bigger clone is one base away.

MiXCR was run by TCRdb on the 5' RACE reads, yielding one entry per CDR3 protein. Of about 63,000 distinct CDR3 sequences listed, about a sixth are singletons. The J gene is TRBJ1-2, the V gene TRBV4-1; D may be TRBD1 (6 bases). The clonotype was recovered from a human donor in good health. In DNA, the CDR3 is TGCGCCAGCAGCCAATGGGAGGGGGACTATGGCTACAACTTC. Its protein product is CASSQWEGDYGYNF.